The next 18 T cell receptor beta chains were all read from a single sample in a study of blood T cell repertoires in COVID-19. The data were produced by immunoSEQ multiplex PCR, yet TCRdb's version contains in-frame clones alone and is incomplete. The table records a few hundred thousand clones, around 88% of them present only once. The sample was peripheral blood. These receptors originate from an elderly man with acute or convalescent COVID-19.

This chain uses TRBV29-1 with TRBJ1-1, with a possible D match to TRBD1 (5 bases). This CDR3 is 13 amino acids long. Trimming shortened V by 7 bases and J by 3 bases, and 15 bases separated the two germline ends. From germline, CDR1 is SQVTM and CDR2 ANQGSEA. The CDR3 sequence: CSATLSGDTEAFF. The CDR3 DNA reads TGCAGCGCCACCCTGTCGGGGGACACTGAAGCTTTCTTT.

This clone was detected only once. The J gene is TRBJ2-2, the V gene TRBV9; 13 bases fit TRBD2. The germline V gene encodes CDR1 SGDLS and CDR2 YYNGEE. The CDR3 runs to 16 residues. With 3 bases clipped from V and 5 bases from J, the junction kept 4 bases outside the gene matches. The CDR3 here is CASSGTSGRATGELFF. The CDR3 DNA is TGTGCCAGCAGCGGAACTAGCGGGAGGGCGACCGGGGAGCTGTTTTTT.

This chain uses TRBV19 with TRBJ1-2, with a possible D match to TRBD1 (6 bases). CDR1 and CDR2 from the germline V gene are LNHDA and SQIVND (reference sequence). V lost 7 bases to trimming and J lost 2 bases, with 14 bases between them. The CDR3 consists of 14 residues. CDR3 nucleotides: TGTGCCAGTACACAGGGCCGGATAAACTATGGCTACACCTTC. Translation: CASTQGRINYGYTF.

J is TRBJ1-1 and V is TRBV5-1; no definite D call. Germline V gene lookup returns CDR1 SGHRS and CDR2 YFSETQ. The CDR3 has 13 amino acids. Trimming left V 6 bases short and J 5 bases short, with 14 bases between. This CDR3 reads CASKVQAGTEAFF. The CDR3 nucleotides read TGCGCCAGCAAGGTCCAGGCTGGTACTGAAGCTTTCTTT. Supplemented by reference TRBV5-1 and TRBJ1-1, the full variable domain reads KAGVTQTPRYLIKTRGQQVTLSCSPISGHRSVSWYQQTPGQGLQFLFEYFSETQRNKGNFPGRFSGRQFSNSRSEMNVSTLELGDSALYLCASKVQAGTEAFFGQGTRLTVV.

V is TRBV6-2 or TRBV6-3 and J is TRBJ2-2; maybe TRBD1 (5 bases). The CDR3 contains 14 residues. CDR1 MNHEY and CDR2 SVGEGT come from the germline V gene. V lost 6 bases and J lost 1, with 9 bases in between. Written as DNA, the CDR3 is TGTGCCAGCAGCCCCGACAGGAACACCGGGGAGCTGTTTTTT. Protein: CASSPDRNTGELFF.

The chain carries TRBV7-2 and TRBJ2-3, with 7 bases that match TRBD2. Germline V lookup: CDR1 SGHTA, CDR2 FQGNSA. The CDR3 extends over 15 amino acids. With V trimmed by 2 bases and J by 4 bases, 6 bases remained unmatched. The CDR3 spells CASSLRAGVADTQYF. In DNA, the CDR3 is TGTGCCAGCAGCTTAAGGGCGGGGGTGGCAGATACGCAGTATTTT.

J is TRBJ1-3 and V is TRBV6-6, with 10 bases aligning to TRBD1. The CDR3 spans 16 residues. Looked up from germline, CDR1 is MNHNY and CDR2 is SVGAGI (reference sequence). With 7 bases clipped from V and 7 bases from J, the junction kept 13 bases outside the gene matches. The CDR3 protein is CASTGQGGRGFNTIYF. CDR3 sequence (DNA): TGTGCCAGCACCGGACAGGGGGGAAGGGGCTTCAACACCATATATTTT.

The rearrangement links TRBV5-1 to TRBJ1-4; 9 bases are shared with TRBD1. From germline, CDR1 is SGHRS and CDR2 YFSETQ. The CDR3 is made up of 16 amino acids. V lost 1 base to trimming and J lost 5 bases; unmatched junction nucleotides: 6. CDR3 loop: CASSLRPGQGNEKLFF. CDR3 nucleotide sequence: TGCGCCAGCAGCTTGCGACCGGGACAGGGAAATGAAAAACTGTTTTTT.

The chain uses TRBV19 and TRBJ1-5, with unresolved D. Germline loops: CDR1 LNHDA, CDR2 SQIVND (reference sequence). V lost 6 bases to trimming and J lost 5 bases, with 11 bases between them. CDR3 length: 13 amino acids. In nucleotides, the CDR3 is TGTGCCAGTAGCCGAAGGAGCGATCAGCCCCAGCATTTT. Translated, it gives CASSRRSDQPQHF.

The chain links TRBV25-1 to TRBJ2-1; 7 bases match TRBD1. J was trimmed by 3 bases and V by 4 bases; bases with no gene match: 3. Germline V gives CDR1 MGHDK, CDR2 SYGVNS. CDR3 length: 14 amino acids. The CDR3 loop is CASSARGIYNEQFF. The CDR3 DNA reads TGTGCCAGCAGTGCCAGGGGGATCTACAATGAGCAGTTCTTC.

V and J are TRBV3-1 (or the pseudogene TRBV3-2) and TRBJ1-5; TRBD1 is a possible D gene (5 bases). Germline CDR1 reads LGHDT; CDR2 reads YNNKEL (reference sequence). CDR3 size: 17 residues. V dropped 4 bases and J dropped 2 bases, with 18 bases sitting between them. CDR3 loop: CASSPYQGLGGNQPQHF. The CDR3 DNA reads as TGTGCCAGCAGCCCTTACCAGGGACTCGGGGGCAATCAGCCCCAGCATTTT.

This clone has only a few counts. The J gene is TRBJ1-3, the V gene TRBV5-1; D is unresolved. Trimming removed 5 bases from V and 4 bases from J, with 10 bases in between. In germline, CDR1 is SGHRS, CDR2 YFSETQ. The CDR3 runs 13 residues. The CDR3 region has the DNA TGCGCCAGCAGTTCCGGTACGGGAAACACCATATATTTT. This translates into CASSSGTGNTIYF.

This rearrangement joins TRBV19 to TRBJ2-7; 8 bases map to TRBD1. This CDR3 contains 13 residues. J was trimmed by 3 bases and V by 5 bases; bases with no gene match: 3. Germline V gene lookup returns CDR1 LNHDA and CDR2 SQIVND (reference sequence). CDR3: CASSSGQGYEQYF. DNA of the CDR3: TGTGCCAGTAGTTCTGGACAGGGCTACGAGCAGTACTTC. The full variable domain, its missing parts supplied by reference TRBV19 and TRBJ2-7, is DGGITQSPKYLFRKEGQNVTLSCEQNLNHDAMYWYRQDPGQGLRLIYYSQIVNDFQKGDIAEGYSVSREKKESFPLTVTSAQKNPTAFYLCASSSGQGYEQYFGPGTRLTVT.

The chain carries TRBV27 and TRBJ1-1; a possible D gene is TRBD1 (5 bases). The length of the CDR3 is 18 residues. Germline V gives CDR1 MNHEY, CDR2 SMNVEV (reference sequence). Trimming took 2 bases from V and 0 from J, leaving 19 bases between them. The CDR3 region is CASSLVRAGRGLNTEAFF. DNA of the CDR3: TGTGCCAGCAGTTTAGTCCGGGCGGGGCGGGGACTGAACACTGAAGCTTTCTTT.

This chain joins TRBV28 and TRBJ2-7; TRBD1 might be the D (6 bases). The CDR3 is made up of 13 amino acids. CDR1 is MDHEN, CDR2 SYDVKM, per germline. Trimming left V 5 bases short and J 2 bases short, with 10 bases between. CDR3 DNA sequence: TGTGCCAGCAGTGGGACACCTGCCTACGAGCAGTACTTC. This translates into CASSGTPAYEQYF.

The J gene is TRBJ2-7, the V gene TRBV5-1, with D unclear. The CDR3 has 14 residues. V was trimmed by 5 bases and J by 1 base, leaving 13 bases between them. Germline CDR1 is SGHRS and CDR2 is YFSETQ. For the CDR3, the DNA is TGCGCCAGCAGACTCTTGGCAGGATCCTACGAGCAGTACTTC. As protein: CASRLLAGSYEQYF.

This chain joins TRBV4-1 and TRBJ2-3; 14 nucleotides align to TRBD2. The CDR3 is made up of 16 amino acids. The germline CDR1 and CDR2 sequences are MGHRA and YSYEKL. The V and J ends lost 4 bases and 3 bases, in that order; junction bases with no gene match: 3. CDR3 DNA sequence: TGCGCCAGCAGCCGGGGGACTAGCGGGGGAACAGATACGCAGTATTTT. Translating it yields CASSRGTSGGTDTQYF.

V and J are TRBV5-4 and TRBJ2-1; 9 bases align to TRBD1. The germline gives CDR1 SGHNT, CDR2 YYREEE (reference sequence). CDR3 length equals 14 residues. V gave up 3 bases and J gave up 7 bases; unmatched junction bases: 5. The CDR3 protein is CASSSDRGGNEQFF. CDR3 in DNA: TGTGCCAGCAGCTCAGACAGGGGGGGTAATGAGCAGTTCTTC.